This TCR beta chain originates from a study of early T cells in non-severe SARS-CoV-2 infection. Overall study context: Chains from this unsorted whole-blood bulk RNA could not be paired.

Molecules of cDNA were individually given unique molecular identifiers that were attached to them. TCRdb called the 5' RACE reads again in MiXCR, with one record for every CDR3 protein. The repertoire includes 75,000 or so distinct CDR3 sequences, over 10% of them detected once, and 5.7% sits in the top ten. This clonotype was counted a few times. The source was whole blood, collected at baseline. The sequence was collected from an adult who was a healthcare worker with PCR-confirmed SARS-CoV-2 infection or an uninfected control (not recorded which).

CDR3 in amino acids: CSARAHRGADTQYF. The CDR3 DNA reads as TGCAGTGCTAGAGCCCACAGGGGAGCAGATACGCAGTATTTT. The J gene is TRBJ2-3, the V gene TRBV20-1; 7 bases are shared with TRBD1. This CDR3 spans 14 amino acids. Germline CDR1 DFQATT, CDR2 SNEGSKA (reference sequence). The V segment lost 1 base and the J segment 4 bases; nucleotides outside the gene matches: 5.